This TCR beta chain comes out of a study of blood T cell repertoires in COVID-19. The CDR3 covers 13 residues. Trimming removed 4 bases at V and 3 bases at J, with 10 bases between. Using immunoSEQ multiplex PCR, the repertoire was profiled, and TCRdb retains in-frame clones only, with some absent. The sample shows 300,000 or so clones, around 90% of them seen only once. Those enrolled in Seattle joined during active infection and were followed longitudinally afterward. The receptor was isolated from a woman aged 25 to 39 with COVID-19, enrolled during active disease. Sequencing used peripheral blood. The chain is built from TRBV12-3 or TRBV12-4 and TRBJ2-7; D unclear. CDR3 sequence reads: CASSSEPVYEQYF. The CDR3 nucleotides read TGTGCCAGCAGTTCCGAACCGGTCTACGAGCAGTACTTC.